This T cell receptor (beta chain) was identified during a study of OX40 agonist ivuxolimab in advanced cancers. Sequencing was performed with immunoSEQ multiplex PCR; in TCRdb, only in-frame clones are kept and a portion is missing. Of 35,000 to 45,000 clones listed, 70% to 85% are singletons. Concerning this clone itself: Its antigen is currently unknown.

The investigators sampled blood at baseline, at cycle 4 day 1, and at cycle 7 day 1. Study results and limitations: People who partly responded at 0.1-3.0 mg/kg had some of the least clonal expansion seen.

The CDR3 is made up of 15 amino acids. Germline loops: CDR1 SGHVS, CDR2 FNYEAQ. Deletions cut 1 base from V and 0 bases from J, with 10 bases between. The chain couples TRBV7-6 to TRBJ2-7, with D perhaps TRBD1 or TRBD2 (5 bases each). This TCR derives from an adult with an advanced solid tumor such as melanoma, head and neck, liver or kidney cancer. Sequenced material: CD4+ or CD8+ T cells sorted from blood, taken in a trial of the OX40 agonist ivuxolimab. CDR3 amino acids: CASSLVSGSSYEQYF. DNA for the CDR3: TGTGCCAGCAGCTTAGTTTCAGGGAGCTCCTACGAGCAGTACTTC. Full variable domain (rest looked up from reference TRBV7-6 and TRBJ2-7): GAGVSQSPRYKVTKRGQDVALRCDPISGHVSLYWYRQALGQGPEFLTYFNYEAQQDKSGLPNDRFSAERPEGSISTLTIQRTEQRDSAMYRCASSLVSGSSYEQYFGPGTRLTVT.